One and the same sample provided the 7 T cell receptor beta chains below, sequenced in a study of OX40 agonist ivuxolimab in advanced cancers. Measured with immunoSEQ multiplex PCR; TCRdb has only the in-frame clones, and not every one. The sample gives almost 90,000 clones, about 86% of which show up once; around 1.5% is in the top ten. This specimen consisted of CD4+ or CD8+ T cells sorted from blood, obtained in a trial of the OX40 agonist ivuxolimab. These receptors were obtained from an adult with an advanced solid tumor such as melanoma, head and neck, liver or kidney cancer.

The rearrangement links TRBV11-3 to TRBJ1-1; TRBD1 agrees at 7 bases. The germline V gene has CDR1 SGHNT and CDR2 YENEEA. The CDR3 sequence is 14 residues long. The V and J ends lost 5 bases and 3 bases, in that order; junction bases with no gene match: 6. CDR3 DNA: TGTGCCAGCAGCGGAGGCCAGGGGGACACTGAAGCTTTCTTT. Its protein product is CASSGGQGDTEAFF. The whole variable domain, remainder taken from reference TRBV11-3 and TRBJ1-1, is EAGVVQSPRYKIIEKKQPVAFWCNPISGHNTLYWYLQNLGQGPELLIRYENEEAVDDSQLPKDRFSAERLKGVDSTLKIQPAELGDSAVYLCASSGGQGDTEAFFGQGTRLTVV.

This clone was recorded only once. The chain employs TRBV5-1 and TRBJ2-5; D remains ambiguous. CDR1 SGHRS and CDR2 YFSETQ come from the germline V gene. The V end lost 4 bases, the J end lost 1 base, and 11 bases lay between the germline ends. The length of the CDR3 is 14 residues. The CDR3, as DNA: TGCGCCAGCAGCGGGGTATTAGGCCAAGAGACCCAGTACTTC. Its translation is CASSGVLGQETQYF.

J is TRBJ2-7 and V is TRBV7-9; possible D gene TRBD1, 6 bases. Germline V lookup: CDR1 SEHNR, CDR2 FQNEAQ (reference sequence). This CDR3 has 15 residues. Trimming left V 2 bases short and J 0 bases short, with 11 bases between. CDR3 sequence: CASSLPGHSSYEQYF. The CDR3 bases are TGTGCCAGCAGCTTACCGGGACACTCCTCCTACGAGCAGTACTTC.

J is TRBJ1-3 and V is TRBV6-1, with 7 bases that match TRBD1. Germline V gene lookup returns CDR1 MNHNS and CDR2 SASEGT. With 6 bases clipped from V and 0 bases from J, the junction kept 2 bases outside the gene matches. This CDR3 has 14 amino acids. The CDR3 DNA reads TGTGCCAGCAGGAGGACAGGCTCTGGAAACACCATATATTTT. The encoded protein is CASRRTGSGNTIYF.

The chain is built from TRBV5-6 and TRBJ1-1; weak D call: TRBD1 (5 bases). This CDR3 region has 14 residues. Germline V gene lookup returns CDR1 SGHDT and CDR2 YYEEEE. V lost 3 bases, J lost 4 bases, and 13 bases lay in between. CDR3 DNA sequence: TGTGCCAGCAGCTCCCTACGTGGGGGCACTGAAGCTTTCTTT. This codes for CASSSLRGGTEAFF.

This clone has only one observation. The chain employs TRBV7-9 and TRBJ2-3; D ambiguous. The V gene's germline CDR1 is SEHNR and CDR2 FQNEAQ (reference sequence). This CDR3 contains 15 residues. The V end lost 0 bases, the J end lost 4 bases, and 11 bases lay between the germline ends. CDR3 sequence reads: CASSLAGLPADTQYF. CDR3 bases: TGTGCCAGCAGCTTAGCGGGGTTACCAGCAGATACGCAGTATTTT.

The chain employs TRBV7-7 and TRBJ2-3; 10 positions agree with TRBD2. V shed 3 bases and J 6 bases; nucleotides not matched to a gene: 6. Germline V gene lookup returns CDR1 SSHAT and CDR2 FNYEAQ (reference sequence). The CDR3 loop spans 15 amino acids. The CDR3 bases are TGTGCCAGCAGCTTCGGGACTAGCGCCTCCGATACGCAGTATTTT. Translation: CASSFGTSASDTQYF.